This TCR beta chain was observed in a study of T cells after yellow fever vaccination. Looking at the study overall: Researchers used SMART-Seq v4 Ultra Low Input to prepare fractions that had low cell numbers. Overall study findings and caveats: Just a small share of clonotypes turned up in the CD4 compartment as well as the CD8 compartment. The secondary response was weaker, and its peak arrived faster, on day 5 versus 15.

Worth noting for this clonotype: Its antigen is not identified.

Template switching with 5'RACE generated the TCR cDNA and added a universal primer site and UMIs. MiXCR, run by TCRdb on the 5' RACE reads, gives a single entry per CDR3 protein. The sample consists of around 250,000 distinct CDR3 sequences, around 5.3% of them appearing once. V was cut by 0 bases and J by 8 bases, with 19 bases left in between. The CDR3 totals 16 residues. CDR1 and CDR2 (germline): LNHNV, YYDKDF (reference sequence). The starting material was CD4+ T cells sorted from PBMCs, obtained on the day of the yellow fever booster vaccination. The V and J genes are TRBV15 and TRBJ1-2; D is possibly TRBD1 (5 bases). This TCR was sampled from a man aged 18 to 29 who received the YFV17D yellow fever vaccine. CDR3 DNA sequence: TGTGCCACCAGCAGAGAAGGTTTTATGTTGGGGGAAGGCTACACCTTC. It yields the protein CATSREGFMLGEGYTF.